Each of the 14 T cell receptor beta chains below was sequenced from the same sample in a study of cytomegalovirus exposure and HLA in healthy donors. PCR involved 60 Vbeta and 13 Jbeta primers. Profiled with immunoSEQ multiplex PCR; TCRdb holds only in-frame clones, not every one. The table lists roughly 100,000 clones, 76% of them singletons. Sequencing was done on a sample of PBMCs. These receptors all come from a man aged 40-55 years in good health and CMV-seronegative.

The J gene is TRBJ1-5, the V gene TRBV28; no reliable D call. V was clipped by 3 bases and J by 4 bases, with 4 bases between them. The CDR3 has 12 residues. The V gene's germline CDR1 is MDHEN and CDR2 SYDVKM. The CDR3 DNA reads TGTGCCAGCAGTTTGCAGAATCAGCCCCAGCATTTT. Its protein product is CASSLQNQPQHF.

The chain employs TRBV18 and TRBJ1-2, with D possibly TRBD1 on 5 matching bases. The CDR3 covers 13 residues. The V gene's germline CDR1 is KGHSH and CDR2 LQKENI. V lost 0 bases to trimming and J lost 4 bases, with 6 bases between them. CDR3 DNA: TGTGCCAGCTCACCACCGGGGGGCTATGGCTACACCTTC. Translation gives CASSPPGGYGYTF.

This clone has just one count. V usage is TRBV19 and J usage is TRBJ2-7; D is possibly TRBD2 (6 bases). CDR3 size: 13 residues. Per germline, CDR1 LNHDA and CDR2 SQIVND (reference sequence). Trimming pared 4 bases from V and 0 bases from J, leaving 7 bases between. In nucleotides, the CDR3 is TGTGCCAGTAGTACCGGGAGCTCCTACGAGCAGTACTTC. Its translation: CASSTGSSYEQYF.

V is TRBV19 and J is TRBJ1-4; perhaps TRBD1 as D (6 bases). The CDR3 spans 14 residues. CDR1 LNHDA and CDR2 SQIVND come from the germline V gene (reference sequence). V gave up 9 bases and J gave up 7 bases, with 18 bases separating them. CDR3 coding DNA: TGTGCCAGCCGTGGGGGGGCTGGGGGTGAAAAACTGTTTTTT. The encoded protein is CASRGGAGGEKLFF.

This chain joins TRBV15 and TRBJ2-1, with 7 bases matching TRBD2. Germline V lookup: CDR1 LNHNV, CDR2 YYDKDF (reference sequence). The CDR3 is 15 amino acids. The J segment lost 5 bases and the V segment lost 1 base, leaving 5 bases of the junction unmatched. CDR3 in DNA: TGTGCCACCAGCAGAGGACGGGGGACTAACAATGAGCAGTTCTTC. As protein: CATSRGRGTNNEQFF. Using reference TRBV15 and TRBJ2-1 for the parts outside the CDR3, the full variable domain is DAMVIQNPRYQVTQFGKPVTLSCSQTLNHNVMYWYQQKSSQAPKLLFHYYDKDFNNEADTPDNFQSRRPNTSFCFLDIRSPGLGDTAMYLCATSRGRGTNNEQFFGPGTRLTVL.

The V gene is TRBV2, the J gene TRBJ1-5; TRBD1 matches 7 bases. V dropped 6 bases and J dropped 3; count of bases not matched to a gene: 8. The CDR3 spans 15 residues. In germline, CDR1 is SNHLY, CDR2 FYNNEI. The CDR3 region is CASRKQGNYNQPQHF. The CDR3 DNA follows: TGTGCCAGCAGGAAACAGGGGAACTACAATCAGCCCCAGCATTTT.

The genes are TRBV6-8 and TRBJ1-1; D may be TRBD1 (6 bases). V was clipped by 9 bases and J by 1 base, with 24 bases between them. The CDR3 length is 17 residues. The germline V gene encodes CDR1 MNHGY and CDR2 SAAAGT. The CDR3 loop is CARPVAGDRLENTEAFF. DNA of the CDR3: TGTGCCAGACCGGTGGCAGGGGATAGGCTCGAGAACACTGAAGCTTTCTTT.

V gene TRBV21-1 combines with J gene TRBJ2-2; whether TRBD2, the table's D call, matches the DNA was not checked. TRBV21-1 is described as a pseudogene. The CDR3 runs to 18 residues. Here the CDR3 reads CASSKPQFPAGGTGELFF. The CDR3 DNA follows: TGTGCCAGCAGCAAACCCCAATTCCCAGCGGGGGGCACCGGGGAGCTGTTTTTT.

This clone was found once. The CDR3 loop is CASSLSRPEDSPLHF. CDR3 in DNA: TGTGCCAGCAGCCTCTCTCGGCCGGAGGATTCACCCCTCCACTTT. The rearrangement uses TRBV7-9 and TRBJ1-6, with no clear D. Germline V gene lookup returns CDR1 SEHNR and CDR2 FQNEAQ (reference sequence). The CDR3 covers 15 residues. Trimming removed 5 bases from V and 8 bases from J, with 16 bases in between.

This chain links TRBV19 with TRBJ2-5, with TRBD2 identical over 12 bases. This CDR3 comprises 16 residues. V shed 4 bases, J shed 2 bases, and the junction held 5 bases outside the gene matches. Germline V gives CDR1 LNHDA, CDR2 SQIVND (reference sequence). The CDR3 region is CASSTLAGGPQETQYF. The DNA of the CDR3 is TGTGCCAGTAGTACCCTAGCGGGAGGGCCGCAAGAGACCCAGTACTTC.

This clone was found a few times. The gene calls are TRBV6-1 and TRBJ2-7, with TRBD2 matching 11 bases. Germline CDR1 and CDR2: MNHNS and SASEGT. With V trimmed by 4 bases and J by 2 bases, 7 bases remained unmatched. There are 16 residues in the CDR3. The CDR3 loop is CASSGLAGSLTYEQYF. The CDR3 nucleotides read TGTGCCAGCAGTGGACTAGCGGGATCCTTGACCTACGAGCAGTACTTC.

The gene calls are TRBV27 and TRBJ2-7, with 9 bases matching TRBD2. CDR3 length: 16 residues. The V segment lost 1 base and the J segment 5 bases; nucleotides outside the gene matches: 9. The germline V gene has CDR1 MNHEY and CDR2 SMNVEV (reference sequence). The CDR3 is CASSLLAAGGPHEQYF. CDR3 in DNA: TGTGCCAGCAGTTTATTGGCGGCGGGAGGGCCCCACGAGCAGTACTTC.

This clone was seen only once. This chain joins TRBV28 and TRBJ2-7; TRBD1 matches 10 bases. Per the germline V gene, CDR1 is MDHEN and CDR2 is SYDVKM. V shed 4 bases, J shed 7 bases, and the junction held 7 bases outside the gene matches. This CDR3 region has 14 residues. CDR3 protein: CASSSGTGVYEQYF. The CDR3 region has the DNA TGTGCCAGCAGTTCGGGGACAGGGGTTTATGAGCAGTACTTC.

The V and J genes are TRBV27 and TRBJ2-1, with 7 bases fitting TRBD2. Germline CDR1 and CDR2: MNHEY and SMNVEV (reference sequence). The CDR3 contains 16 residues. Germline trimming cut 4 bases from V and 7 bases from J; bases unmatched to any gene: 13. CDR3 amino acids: CASSSWGQPGGNEQFF. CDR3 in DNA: TGTGCCAGCAGTTCCTGGGGCCAGCCCGGGGGGAATGAGCAGTTCTTC.